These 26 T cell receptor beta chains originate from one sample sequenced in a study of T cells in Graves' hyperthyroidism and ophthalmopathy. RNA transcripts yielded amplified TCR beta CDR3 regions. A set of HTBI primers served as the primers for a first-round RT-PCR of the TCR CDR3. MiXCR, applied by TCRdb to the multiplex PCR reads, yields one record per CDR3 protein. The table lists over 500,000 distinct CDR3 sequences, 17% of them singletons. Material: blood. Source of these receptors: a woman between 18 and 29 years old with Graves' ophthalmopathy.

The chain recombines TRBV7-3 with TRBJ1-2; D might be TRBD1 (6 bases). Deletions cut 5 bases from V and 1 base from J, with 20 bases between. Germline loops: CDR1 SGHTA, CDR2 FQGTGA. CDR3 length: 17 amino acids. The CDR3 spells CASSPLGGQKLNYGYTF. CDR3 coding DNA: TGTGCCAGCAGCCCCCTAGGCGGACAGAAACTTAACTATGGCTACACCTTC.

CDR3 nucleotides: TGCGCCAGCAGCTTGGAGGGGCCGGGGGAGGGGTCCTACGAGCAGTACTTC. As protein: CASSLEGPGEGSYEQYF. V usage is TRBV5-1 and J usage is TRBJ2-7, with 7 positions matching TRBD2. The trim removed 0 bases at V and 1 base at J, leaving 10 bases unmatched. The CDR3 consists of 17 residues. Per the germline V gene, CDR1 is SGHRS and CDR2 is YFSETQ. Filled out from reference TRBV5-1 and TRBJ2-7, the complete variable domain reads KAGVTQTPRYLIKTRGQQVTLSCSPISGHRSVSWYQQTPGQGLQFLFEYFSETQRNKGNFPGRFSGRQFSNSRSEMNVSTLELGDSALYLCASSLEGPGEGSYEQYFGPGTRLTVT.

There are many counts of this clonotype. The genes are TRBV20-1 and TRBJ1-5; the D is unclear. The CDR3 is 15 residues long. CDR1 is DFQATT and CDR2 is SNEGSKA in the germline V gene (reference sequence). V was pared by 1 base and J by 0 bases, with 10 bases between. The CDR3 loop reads CSARGAVSSNQPQHF. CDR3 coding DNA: TGCAGTGCTAGAGGGGCAGTGAGTAGCAATCAGCCCCAGCATTTT.

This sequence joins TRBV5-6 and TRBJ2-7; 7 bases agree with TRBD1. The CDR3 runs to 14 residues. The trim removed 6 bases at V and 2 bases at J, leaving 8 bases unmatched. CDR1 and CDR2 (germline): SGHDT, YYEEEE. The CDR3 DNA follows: TGTGCCAGCACCCAACAGGGGTCCCCCTACGAGCAGTACTTC. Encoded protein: CASTQQGSPYEQYF.

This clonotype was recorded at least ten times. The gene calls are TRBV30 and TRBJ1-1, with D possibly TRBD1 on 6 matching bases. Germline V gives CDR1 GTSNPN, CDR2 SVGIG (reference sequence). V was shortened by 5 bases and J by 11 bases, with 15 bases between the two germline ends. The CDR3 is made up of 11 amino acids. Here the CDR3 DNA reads TGTGCCTGGTCAAGACAGGCGAGCGCTTTCTTT. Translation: CAWSRQASAFF.

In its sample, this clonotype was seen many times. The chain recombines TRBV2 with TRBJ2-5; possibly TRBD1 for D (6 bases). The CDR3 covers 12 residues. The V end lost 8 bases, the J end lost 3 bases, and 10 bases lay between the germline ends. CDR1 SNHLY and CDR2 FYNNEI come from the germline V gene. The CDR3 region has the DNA TGTGCCAGCGGGGGACAAGAAGAGACCCAGTACTTC. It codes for CASGGQEETQYF. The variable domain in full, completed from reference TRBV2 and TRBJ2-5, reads EPEVTQTPSHQVTQMGQEVILRCVPISNHLYFYWYRQILGQKVEFLVSFYNNEISEKSEIFDDQFSVERPDGSNFTLKIRSTKLEDSAMYFCASGGQEETQYFGPGTRLLVL.

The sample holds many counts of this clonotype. The CDR3 region has the DNA TGTGCCAGCAGCCAAGGAATTGCCACTGAAGCTTTCTTT. Its translation is CASSQGIATEAFF. The chain uses TRBV3-1 and TRBJ1-1; unclear D gene. V lost 1 base to trimming and J lost 4 bases, with 7 bases between them. The CDR3 runs to 13 residues. From germline, CDR1 is LGHDT and CDR2 YNNKEL (reference sequence).

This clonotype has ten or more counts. In DNA form, the CDR3 reads TGTGCCAGCAGTTCGCCCTCCGCGGGGGGCAGATCCAATCAGCCCCAGCATTTT. Translation: CASSSPSAGGRSNQPQHF. This chain links TRBV28 with TRBJ1-5, with a tentative D call TRBD1 (6 bases). Germline V gives CDR1 MDHEN, CDR2 SYDVKM. The germline V and J ends were trimmed by 4 bases and 3 bases, with 22 bases remaining between them. This CDR3 region has 18 residues.

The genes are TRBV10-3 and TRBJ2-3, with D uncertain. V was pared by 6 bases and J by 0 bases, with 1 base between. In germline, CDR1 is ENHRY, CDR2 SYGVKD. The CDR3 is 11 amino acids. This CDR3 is CAISSTDTQYF. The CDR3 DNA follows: TGTGCCATCAGCAGCACAGATACGCAGTATTTT.

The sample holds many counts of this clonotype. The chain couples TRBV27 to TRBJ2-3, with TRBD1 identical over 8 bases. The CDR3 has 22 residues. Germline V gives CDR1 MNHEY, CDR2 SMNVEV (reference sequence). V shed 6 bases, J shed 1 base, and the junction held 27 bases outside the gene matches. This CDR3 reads CASSNRGGTGLPPQSRTDTQYF. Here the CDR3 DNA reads TGTGCCAGCAGCAACCGAGGGGGGACAGGCCTTCCTCCGCAATCCCGCACAGATACGCAGTATTTT.

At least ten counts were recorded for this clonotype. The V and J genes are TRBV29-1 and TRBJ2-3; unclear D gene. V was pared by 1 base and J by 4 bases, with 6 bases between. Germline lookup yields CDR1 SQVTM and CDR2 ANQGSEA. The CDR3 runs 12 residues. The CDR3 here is CSVEVRSDTQYF. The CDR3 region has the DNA TGCAGCGTTGAAGTTCGTTCAGATACGCAGTATTTT.

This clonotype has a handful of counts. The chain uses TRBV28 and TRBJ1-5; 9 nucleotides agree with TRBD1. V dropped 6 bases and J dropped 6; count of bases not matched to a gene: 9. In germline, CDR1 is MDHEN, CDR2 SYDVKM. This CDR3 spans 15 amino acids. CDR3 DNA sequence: TGTGCCAGCAGCCTGGACAGGGGAGTCAGTCAGCCCCAGCATTTT. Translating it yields CASSLDRGVSQPQHF.

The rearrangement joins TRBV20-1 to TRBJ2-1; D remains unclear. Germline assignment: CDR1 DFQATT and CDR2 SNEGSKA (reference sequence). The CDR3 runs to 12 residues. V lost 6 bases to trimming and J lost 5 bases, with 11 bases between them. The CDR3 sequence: CSASTGNNEQFF. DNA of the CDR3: TGCAGTGCGTCTACGGGTAACAATGAGCAGTTCTTC.

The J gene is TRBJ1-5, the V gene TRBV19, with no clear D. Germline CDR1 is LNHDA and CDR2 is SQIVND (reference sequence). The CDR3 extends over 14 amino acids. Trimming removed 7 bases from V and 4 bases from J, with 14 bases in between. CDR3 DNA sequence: TGTGCCAGTACTGGGTCAGTCCCTAATCAGCCCCAGCATTTT. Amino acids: CASTGSVPNQPQHF.

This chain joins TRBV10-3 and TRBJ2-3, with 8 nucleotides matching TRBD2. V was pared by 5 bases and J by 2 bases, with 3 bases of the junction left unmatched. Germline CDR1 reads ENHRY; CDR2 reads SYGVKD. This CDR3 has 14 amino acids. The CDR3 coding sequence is TGTGCCATCAGTACAGCGGGGGACACAGATACGCAGTATTTT. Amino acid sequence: CAISTAGDTDTQYF.

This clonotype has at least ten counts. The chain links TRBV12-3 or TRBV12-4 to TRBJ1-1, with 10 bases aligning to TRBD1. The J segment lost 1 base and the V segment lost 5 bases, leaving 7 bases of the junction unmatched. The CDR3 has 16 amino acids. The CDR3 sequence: CASSIGTGASNTEAFF. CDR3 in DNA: TGTGCCAGCAGTATCGGGACAGGGGCGTCGAACACTGAAGCTTTCTTT.

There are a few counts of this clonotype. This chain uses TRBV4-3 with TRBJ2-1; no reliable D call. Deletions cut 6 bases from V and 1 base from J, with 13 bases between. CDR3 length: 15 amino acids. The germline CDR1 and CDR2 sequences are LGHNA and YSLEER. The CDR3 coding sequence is TGCGCCAGCAGTCCTGACTTACATTCCTACAATGAGCAGTTCTTC. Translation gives CASSPDLHSYNEQFF.

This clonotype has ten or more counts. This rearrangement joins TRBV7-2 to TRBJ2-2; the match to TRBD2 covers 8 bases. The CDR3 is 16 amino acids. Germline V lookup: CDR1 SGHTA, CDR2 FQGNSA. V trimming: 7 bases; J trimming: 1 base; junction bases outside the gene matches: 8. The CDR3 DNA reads TGTGCCAGCACCCGCGGGGGACTAGGGAACACCGGGGAGCTGTTTTTT. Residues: CASTRGGLGNTGELFF.

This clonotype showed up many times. CDR3 sequence: CASSHGQGRLFF. In DNA form, the CDR3 reads TGTGCCAGCAGCCACGGACAGGGACGCCTGTTTTTT. The rearrangement links TRBV7-9 to TRBJ2-2; TRBD1 agrees at 8 bases. Germline CDR1 and CDR2: SEHNR and FQNEAQ (reference sequence). This CDR3 is built from 12 residues. Unmatched junction bases numbered 7, after V lost 5 bases and J lost 14 bases.

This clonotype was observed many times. The CDR3 protein is CSASLPSGGPGDTQYF. DNA of the CDR3: TGCAGTGCTAGTCTGCCTAGCGGGGGCCCTGGGGATACGCAGTATTTT. V usage is TRBV20-1 and J usage is TRBJ2-3, with 10 bases fitting TRBD2. The CDR3 covers 16 residues. Losses at the gene ends were 3 bases for V and 6 bases for J; bases not matched to a gene: 12. Germline CDR1 and CDR2: DFQATT and SNEGSKA (reference sequence).

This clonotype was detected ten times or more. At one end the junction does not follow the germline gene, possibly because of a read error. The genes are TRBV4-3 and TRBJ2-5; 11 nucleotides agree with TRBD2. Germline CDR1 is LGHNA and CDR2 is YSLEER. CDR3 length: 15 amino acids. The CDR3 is CASSQGTSGQETQYF. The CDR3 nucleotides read TGTGCCAGCAGCCAAGGGACTAGCGGCCAAGAGACCCAGTACTTC.

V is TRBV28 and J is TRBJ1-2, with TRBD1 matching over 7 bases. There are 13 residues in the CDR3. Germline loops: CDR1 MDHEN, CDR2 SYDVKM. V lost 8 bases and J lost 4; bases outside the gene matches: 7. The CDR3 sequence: CASRRRDSYGYTF. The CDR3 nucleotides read TGTGCCAGCCGGCGTCGGGACAGCTATGGCTACACCTTC.

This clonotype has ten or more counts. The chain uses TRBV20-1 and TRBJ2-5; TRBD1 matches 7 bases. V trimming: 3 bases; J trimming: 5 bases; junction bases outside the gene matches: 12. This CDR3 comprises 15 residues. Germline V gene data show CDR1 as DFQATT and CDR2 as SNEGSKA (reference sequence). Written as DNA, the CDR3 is TGCAGTGCTAGTGGTCACAGGGGCATATTCGAGACCCAGTACTTC. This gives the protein CSASGHRGIFETQYF.

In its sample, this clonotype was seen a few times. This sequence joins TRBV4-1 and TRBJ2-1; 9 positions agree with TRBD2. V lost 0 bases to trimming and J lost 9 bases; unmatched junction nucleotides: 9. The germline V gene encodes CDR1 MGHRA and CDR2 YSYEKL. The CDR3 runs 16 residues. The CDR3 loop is CASSQDGSGSFGEQFF. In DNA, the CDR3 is TGCGCCAGCAGCCAAGATGGTAGCGGGAGCTTCGGTGAGCAGTTCTTC.

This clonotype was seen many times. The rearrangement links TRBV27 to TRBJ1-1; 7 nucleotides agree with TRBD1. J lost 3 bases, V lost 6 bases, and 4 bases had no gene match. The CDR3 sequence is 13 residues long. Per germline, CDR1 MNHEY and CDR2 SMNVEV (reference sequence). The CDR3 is CASRPGQHTEAFF. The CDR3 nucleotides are TGTGCCAGCAGGCCGGGACAGCACACTGAAGCTTTCTTT.

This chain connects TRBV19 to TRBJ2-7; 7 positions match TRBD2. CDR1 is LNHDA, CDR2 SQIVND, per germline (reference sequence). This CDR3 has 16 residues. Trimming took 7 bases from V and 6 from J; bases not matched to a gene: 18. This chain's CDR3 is CASTPRPAGTAGEQYF. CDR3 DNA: TGTGCCAGTACGCCGCGGCCAGCGGGGACGGCAGGCGAGCAGTACTTC.